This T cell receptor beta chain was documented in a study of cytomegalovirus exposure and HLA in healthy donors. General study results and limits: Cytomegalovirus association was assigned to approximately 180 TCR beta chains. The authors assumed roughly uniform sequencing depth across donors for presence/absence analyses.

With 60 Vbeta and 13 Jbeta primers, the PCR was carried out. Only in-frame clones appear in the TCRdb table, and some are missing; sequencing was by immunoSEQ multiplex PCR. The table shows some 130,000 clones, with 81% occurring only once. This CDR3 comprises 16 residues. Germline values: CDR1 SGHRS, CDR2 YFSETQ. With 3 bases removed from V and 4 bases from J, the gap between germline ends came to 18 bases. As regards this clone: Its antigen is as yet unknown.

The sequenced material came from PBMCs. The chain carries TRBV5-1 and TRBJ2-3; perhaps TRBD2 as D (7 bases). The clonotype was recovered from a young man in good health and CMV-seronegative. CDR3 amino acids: CASSSQGGAGADTQYF. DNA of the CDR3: TGCGCCAGCAGCTCACAGGGAGGGGCAGGGGCAGATACGCAGTATTTT. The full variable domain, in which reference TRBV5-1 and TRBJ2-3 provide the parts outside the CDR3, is KAGVTQTPRYLIKTRGQQVTLSCSPISGHRSVSWYQQTPGQGLQFLFEYFSETQRNKGNFPGRFSGRQFSNSRSEMNVSTLELGDSALYLCASSSQGGAGADTQYFGPGTRLTVL.